The source of this T cell receptor (beta chain) is a study of blood T cell repertoires in COVID-19. For the study at large: Material from acute and convalescent COVID-19 was sourced from the United States, Italy and Spain. PBMCs, B-cell-depleted T cells, or T cells were the source of the cDNA or gDNA that made up the material.

The Seattle patients joined while their infection was active and were tracked longitudinally afterward. This clone was found once. The germline V and J ends were trimmed by 3 bases and 11 bases, with 13 bases remaining between them. This CDR3 has 12 amino acids. Per the study methods: Researchers report that nucleated cell counts were estimated from reference gene primer amplification. Libraries were prepared by immunoSEQ multiplex PCR; TCRdb keeps only in-frame clonotypes and omits some of them. V, J and clone size are taken as reported in that table, and D and trimming were inferred from the DNA itself. This table holds over 200,000 clones, more than 80% found once.

Sequences were obtained from peripheral blood. This sequence was found in a woman older than 75 with COVID-19, enrolled during active disease. The chain combines TRBV12-3 or TRBV12-4 with TRBJ1-1; D is ambiguous. The CDR3 sequence is CASSFPGTGAFF. As DNA, the CDR3 is TGTGCCAGCAGTTTCCCGGGCACGGGGGCTTTCTTT.